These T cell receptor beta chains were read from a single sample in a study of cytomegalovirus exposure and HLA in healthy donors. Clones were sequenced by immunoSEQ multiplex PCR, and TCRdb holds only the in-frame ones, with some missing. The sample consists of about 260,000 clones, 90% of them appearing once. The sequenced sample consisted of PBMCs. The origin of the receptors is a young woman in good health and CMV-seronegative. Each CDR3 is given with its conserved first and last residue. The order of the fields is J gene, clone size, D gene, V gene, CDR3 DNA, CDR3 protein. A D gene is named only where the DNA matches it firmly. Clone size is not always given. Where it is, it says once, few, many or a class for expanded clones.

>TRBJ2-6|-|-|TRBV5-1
TGCGCCAGCAGCTTGAGGTCAGGGCGCACGGGGGCCAACGTCCTGACTTTC
CASSLRSGRTGANVLTF
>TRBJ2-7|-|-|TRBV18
TGTGCCAGCTCACCTTGGGCTAATTCACACTACGAGCAGTACTTC
CASSPWANSHYEQYF
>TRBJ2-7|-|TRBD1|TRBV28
TGTGCCAGCAGCCCGACAGGGGGAAACGAGCAGTACTTC
CASSPTGGNEQYF
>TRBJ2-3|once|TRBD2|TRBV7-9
TGTGCCAGCAGCGAATCCGCCGGGACTACCAACACAGATACGCAGTATTTT
CASSESAGTTNTDTQYF
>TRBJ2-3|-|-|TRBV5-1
TGCGCCAGCAGCTTGGTAGGAGGGGATGCGGATACGCAGTATTTT
CASSLVGGDADTQYF
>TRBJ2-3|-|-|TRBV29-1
TGCAGCACCAGCGGAGGGCAGGAACTCAACACAGATACGCAGTATTTT
CSTSGGQELNTDTQYF
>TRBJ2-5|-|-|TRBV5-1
TGCGCCAGCAGCTTGGGGTTCCAAGAGACCCAGTACTTC
CASSLGFQETQYF
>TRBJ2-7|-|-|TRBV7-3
TGTGCCAGCAGCTTACACGGGACGCTGCTTGGGGAGCAGTACTTC
CASSLHGTLLGEQYF
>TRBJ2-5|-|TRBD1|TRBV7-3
TGTGCCAGCAGCTCCGGACAGGGTGAGACCCAGTACTTC
CASSSGQGETQYF
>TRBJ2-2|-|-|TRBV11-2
TGTGCCAGCAGCTTAGGTCCCGGGGAGCTGTTTTTT
CASSLGPGELFF
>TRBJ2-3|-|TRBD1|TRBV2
TGTGCCAGCAGTATTTCGGGACAGGGGACCGATACGCAGTATTTT
CASSISGQGTDTQYF
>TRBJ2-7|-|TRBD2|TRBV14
TGTGCCAGCAGCCAATTCCGATCCGGGACTAGCGGGAGAGAGCAGTACTTC
CASSQFRSGTSGREQYF
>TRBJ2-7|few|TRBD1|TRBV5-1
TGCGCCAGCAGCCCAGTCTCCGGGACAGACTACGAGCAGTACTTC
CASSPVSGTDYEQYF
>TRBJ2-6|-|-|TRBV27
TGTGCCAGCAGTGCACGGCCGGGGCCCTCTGGGGCCAACGTCCTGACTTTC
CASSARPGPSGANVLTF
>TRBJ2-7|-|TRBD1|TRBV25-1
TGTGCCAGCAGTGAACCGGCAGGGGGCTTTTACGAGCAGTACTTC
CASSEPAGGFYEQYF
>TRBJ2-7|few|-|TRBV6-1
TGTGCCAGCAACCTAGTTCAGTCCTACGAGCAGTACTTC
CASNLVQSYEQYF
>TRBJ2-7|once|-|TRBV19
TGTGCCAGTTCCACAGGGTCGTGGAATTACGAGCAGTACTTC
CASSTGSWNYEQYF
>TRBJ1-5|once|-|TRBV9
TGTGCCAGCGGCGCTGGGACAAGCGACAATCAGCCCCAGCATTTT
CASGAGTSDNQPQHF
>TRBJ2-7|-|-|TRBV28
TGTGCCAGCAGTTCCGGGCAGTTCTACGAGCAGTACTTC
CASSSGQFYEQYF
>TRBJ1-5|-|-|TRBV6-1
TGTGCCAGCAGTGAATGGGTGGGGGGTGTTCAGCCCCAGCATTTT
CASSEWVGGVQPQHF
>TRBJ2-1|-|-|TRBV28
TGTGCCAGCAGCACCACGCCTACAGGTCGACCGGAGCAGTTCTTC
CASSTTPTGRPEQFF
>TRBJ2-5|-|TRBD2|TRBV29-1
TGCAGCGTTGAAGGGACTAGCGGTGGAGAGACCCAGTACTTC
CSVEGTSGGETQYF
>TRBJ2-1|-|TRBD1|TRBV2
TGTGCCAGCACCAACAGCCCCGGACAGGCCGATGAGCAGTTCTTC
CASTNSPGQADEQFF
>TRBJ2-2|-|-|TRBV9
TGTGCCAGCAGCGTAGCTTTAGCGGGGGAGCTGTTTTTT
CASSVALAGELFF
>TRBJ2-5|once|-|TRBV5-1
TGCGCCAGCAGCTTGGGCGGTAGACAAGAGACCCAGTACTTC
CASSLGGRQETQYF
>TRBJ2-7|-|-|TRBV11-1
TGTGCCAGCAGCTTAGGCATGGGAGCCTACGAGCAGTACTTC
CASSLGMGAYEQYF
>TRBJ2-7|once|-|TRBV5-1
TGCGCCAGCAGCTTGGAGGGCAGCAGCTCCTACGAGCAGTACTTC
CASSLEGSSSYEQYF
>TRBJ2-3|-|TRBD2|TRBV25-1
TGTGCCAGCAGTGGTCTAGCGGGAGAGGTAATACCGCAGTATTTT
CASSGLAGEVIPQYF
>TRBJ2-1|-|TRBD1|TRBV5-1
TGCGCCAGCAGCTTCGGACAGGGGATTCGGTACAATGAGCAGTTCTTC
CASSFGQGIRYNEQFF
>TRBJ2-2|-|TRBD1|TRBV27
TGTGCCAGCAGTCCACCTCGGACAGGGTTTGGGAACACCGGGGAGCTGTTTTTT
CASSPPRTGFGNTGELFF
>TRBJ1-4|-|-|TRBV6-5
TGTGCCAGCAGTTACTCCCAGGGAAGTGAAAAACTGTTTTTT
CASSYSQGSEKLFF
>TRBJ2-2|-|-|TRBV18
TGTGCCAGCTCACCAATATCCGGGGAGCTGTTTTTT
CASSPISGELFF
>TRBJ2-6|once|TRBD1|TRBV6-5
TGTGCCAGCAGCTACGACAGGGCTGGGGCCAACGTCCTGACTTTC
CASSYDRAGANVLTF
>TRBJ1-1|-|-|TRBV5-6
TGTGCCAGCAGCTTGGTCGCAGGGAGAATACAGAACACTGAAGCTTTCTTT
CASSLVAGRIQNTEAFF
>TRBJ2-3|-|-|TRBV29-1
TGCAGCGTTGAGCCCACAGATACGCAGTATTTT
CSVEPTDTQYF
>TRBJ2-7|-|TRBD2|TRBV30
TGTGCCTGGATAAGAATGACTAGCGGGACGGGACGGCAGTACTTC
CAWIRMTSGTGRQYF
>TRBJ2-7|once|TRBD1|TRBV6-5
TGTGCCAGCAGTTCCATCGGGACAGGAGACGAGCAGTACTTC
CASSSIGTGDEQYF
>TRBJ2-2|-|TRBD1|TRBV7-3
TGTGCCAGCAGCACCATTCGGACAGGGAACACCGGGGAGCTGTTTTTT
CASSTIRTGNTGELFF
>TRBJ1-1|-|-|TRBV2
TGTGCCAGCAGAAGCGTGAACACTGAAGCTTTCTTT
CASRSVNTEAFF
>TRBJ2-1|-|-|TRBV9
TGTGCCAGCAGCGTAAGCGGTGAGCAGTTCTTC
CASSVSGEQFF
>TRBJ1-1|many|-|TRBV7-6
TGTGCCAGCAGCTTAACCCCAGGGTTGAACACTGAAGCTTTCTTT
CASSLTPGLNTEAFF
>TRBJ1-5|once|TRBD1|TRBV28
TGTGCCAGCAGGGGACAGGGGAGCAATCAGCCCCAGCATTTT
CASRGQGSNQPQHF
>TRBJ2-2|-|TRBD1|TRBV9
TGTGCCAGCAGCGACCCAAGGGACAGGACGAACACCGGGGAGCTGTTTTTT
CASSDPRDRTNTGELFF
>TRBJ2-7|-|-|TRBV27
TGTGCCAGTGCTCCTACAGGGCCCTACGAGCAGTACTTC
CASAPTGPYEQYF
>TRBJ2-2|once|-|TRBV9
TGTGCCAGCAACACCGGGATATTCACCGGGGAGCTGTTTTTT
CASNTGIFTGELFF
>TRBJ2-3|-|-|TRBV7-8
TGTGCCAGCAGCGGGACTCTCCTTAGCACAGATACGCAGTATTTT
CASSGTLLSTDTQYF
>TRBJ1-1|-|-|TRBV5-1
TGCGCCAGCAGCTTACAGGGGAACACTGAAGCTTTCTTT
CASSLQGNTEAFF
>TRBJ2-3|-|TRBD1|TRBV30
TGTGCCTGGGACAGGGGAGTGGAAACAGATACGCAGTATTTT
CAWDRGVETDTQYF
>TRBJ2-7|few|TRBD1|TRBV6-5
TGTGCCAGCGGACCGGGACAGGGGGCGAGAGAGCAGTACTTC
CASGPGQGAREQYF
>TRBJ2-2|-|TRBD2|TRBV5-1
TGCGCCAGCAGCGTAACTAGCGGGCCCGGACTCGGGGAGCTGTTTTTT
CASSVTSGPGLGELFF
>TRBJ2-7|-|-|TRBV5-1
TGCGCCAGCAGCCTCGGGTTACTCTACGAGCAGTACTTC
CASSLGLLYEQYF